The 21 T cell receptor beta chains given below trace back to one sample, sequenced in a study of long-term antiretroviral therapy in people with HIV. Version v3.0 of the immunoSEQ assay was performed at survey level. Some clones are missing from TCRdb's copy, which holds only in-frame ones; the method was immunoSEQ multiplex PCR. The sample contains 37,000 or so clones, 75% to 90% of which appear only once. The sample was unsorted PBMCs, taken 3.4 years after starting antiretroviral therapy. The receptors stem from a man aged 25 to 45 with HIV.

This clone occurred a few times. The V call is TRBV25-1, the J call TRBJ2-5; no reliable D call. The CDR3 is made up of 10 amino acids. V lost 2 bases, J lost 5 bases, and 0 bases lay in between. Germline CDR1 reads MGHDK; CDR2 reads SYGVNS. The CDR3 is CASSEETQYF. CDR3 in DNA: TGTGCCAGCAGTGAAGAGACCCAGTACTTC.

The chain carries TRBV5-5 and TRBJ2-7; D gene uncertain. The CDR3 totals 14 residues. The V end lost 6 bases, the J end lost 8 bases, and 21 bases lay between the germline ends. CDR1 SGHKS and CDR2 YYEKEE come from the germline V gene (reference sequence). The CDR3 loop is CASTPLGPQLKQYF. CDR3 sequence (DNA): TGTGCCAGCACCCCACTCGGTCCCCAACTCAAGCAGTACTTC.

The chain joins TRBV28 to TRBJ1-5; no reliable D call. Trimming removed 3 bases from V and 7 bases from J, with 13 bases in between. This CDR3 has 14 amino acids. Per germline, CDR1 MDHEN and CDR2 SYDVKM. CDR3 loop: CASSLPGLGQPQHF. The CDR3 region has the DNA TGTGCCAGCAGTTTGCCCGGATTAGGCCAGCCCCAGCATTTT.

This chain joins TRBV11-2 and TRBJ1-1; D is ambiguous. V lost 0 bases, J lost 2 bases, and 10 bases lay in between. CDR1 is SGHAT, CDR2 FQNNGV, per germline. The CDR3 contains 15 residues. This CDR3 is CASSLEVRGNTEAFF. In DNA form, the CDR3 reads TGTGCCAGCAGCTTAGAGGTCCGTGGTAACACTGAAGCTTTCTTT.

V gene TRBV2 combines with J gene TRBJ2-3, with D tentatively TRBD1 (6 bases). The V end was cut by 4 bases, the J end by 3 bases, with 11 bases between. The length of the CDR3 is 14 residues. Germline CDR1 reads SNHLY; CDR2 reads FYNNEI. The CDR3 loop is CASSVRGFTDTQYF. The CDR3 DNA reads TGTGCCAGCAGTGTAAGGGGGTTTACAGATACGCAGTATTTT.

The V gene is TRBV18, the J gene TRBJ2-1, with a weak D call TRBD2 (6 bases). V was pared by 1 base and J by 4 bases, with 11 bases between. Per the germline V gene, CDR1 is KGHSH and CDR2 is LQKENI. CDR3 length equals 15 residues. CDR3 in amino acids: CASSPRGLQYNEQFF. The CDR3 coding sequence is TGTGCCAGCTCACCACGGGGACTCCAGTACAATGAGCAGTTCTTC. The whole variable domain, filled in from reference TRBV18 and TRBJ2-1, reads NAGVMQNPRHLVRRRGQEARLRCSPMKGHSHVYWYRQLPEEGLKFMVYLQKENIIDESGMPKERFSAEFPKEGPSILRIQQVVRGDSAAYFCASSPRGLQYNEQFFGPGTRLTVL.

This clone appeared a few times. This chain joins TRBV6-1 and TRBJ1-2, with no clear D. The ends were cut back, 7 bases at V and 3 bases at J, with 6 bases in the middle. This CDR3 has 11 residues. Germline V lookup: CDR1 MNHNS, CDR2 SASEGT. CDR3 DNA: TGTGCCAGCATCCAGGACTATGGCTACACCTTC. This encodes CASIQDYGYTF.

The CDR3 loop reads CASSLYSGGRQETQYF. The CDR3 DNA is TGCGCCAGCAGCTTGTATTCGGGTGGGAGGCAAGAGACCCAGTACTTC. This sequence joins TRBV5-1 and TRBJ2-5, with a possible D match to TRBD2 (6 bases). V lost 1 base and J 2 bases, leaving 15 bases between the germline ends. The CDR3 has 16 amino acids. The V gene's germline CDR1 is SGHRS and CDR2 YFSETQ.

The chain links TRBV2 to TRBJ2-5, with 7 nucleotides matching TRBD2. The V gene end was trimmed by 8 bases and the J gene end by 3 bases; junction bases not matched to a gene: 12. The CDR3 totals 15 residues. Germline V gene lookup returns CDR1 SNHLY and CDR2 FYNNEI. The CDR3 nucleotides are TGTGCCAGCCTGAGGGTCCGCGGGAGTAAAGAGACCCAGTACTTC. Translating it yields CASLRVRGSKETQYF.

This sequence joins TRBV27 and TRBJ2-5; TRBD1 might be the D (5 bases). The CDR3 loop spans 13 amino acids. The V end was cut by 2 bases, the J end by 6 bases, with 10 bases between. CDR1 and CDR2 from the germline V gene are MNHEY and SMNVEV (reference sequence). CDR3 amino acids: CASSLSQGKTQYF. CDR3 sequence (DNA): TGTGCCAGCAGTTTAAGCCAGGGAAAGACCCAGTACTTC.

The chain couples TRBV21-1 to TRBJ2-7. TRBV21-1 is termed a pseudogene. The CDR3 contains 13 residues. CDR3 residues: CASSKANPYEQYF. CDR3 DNA: TGTGCCAGCAGCAAAGCGAATCCGTACGAGCAGTACTTC.

The J gene is TRBJ1-2, the V gene TRBV28; D not certain. This CDR3 is 13 amino acids long. V was trimmed by 10 bases and J by 8 bases, leaving 20 bases between them. Germline V lookup: CDR1 MDHEN, CDR2 SYDVKM. The CDR3 coding sequence is TGTGCCACAGTTTCCCAACCGGGGTCCGGCTACACCTTC. Its translation: CATVSQPGSGYTF.

V and J are TRBV28 and TRBJ1-2; TRBD1 is a possible D gene (6 bases). The germline CDR1 and CDR2 sequences are MDHEN and SYDVKM. The CDR3 has 17 amino acids. V was clipped by 4 bases and J by 4 bases, with 22 bases between them. The DNA of the CDR3 is TGTGCCAGCAGTTCCCCCGGGGGCTCCCTTACCCTCTATGGCTACACCTTC. It codes for CASSSPGGSLTLYGYTF.

This clone was observed a single time. The chain joins TRBV5-1 to TRBJ2-2, with 10 bases identical to TRBD2. J was trimmed by 0 bases and V by 1 base; bases with no gene match: 9. Germline V CDR1 and CDR2: SGHRS, YFSETQ. The CDR3 sequence is 19 residues long. The CDR3 DNA reads TGCGCCAGCAGCTTGCGTATTGGAGGACTAGCGGCGAACACCGGGGAGCTGTTTTTT. This sequence encodes CASSLRIGGLAANTGELFF.

This chain joins TRBV29-1 and TRBJ1-1; D is possibly TRBD1 (6 bases). Trimming cost V 4 bases and J 2 bases, with 14 bases left between them. The CDR3 is made up of 14 amino acids. Germline loops: CDR1 SQVTM, CDR2 ANQGSEA. In nucleotides, the CDR3 is TGCAGCGTTGGGTTGACAGGTGTTAACACTGAAGCTTTCTTT. This encodes CSVGLTGVNTEAFF.

Only a few counts were recorded for this clone. This rearrangement joins TRBV19 to TRBJ2-7; unclear D gene. Germline V gives CDR1 LNHDA, CDR2 SQIVND (reference sequence). V gave up 3 bases and J gave up 5 bases, with 8 bases separating them. The CDR3 sequence is 12 residues long. CDR3 nucleotides: TGTGCCAGTAGTATGGGTCCTAACGAGCAGTACTTC. It yields the protein CASSMGPNEQYF.

The chain couples TRBV25-1 to TRBJ1-2; TRBD1 matches at 9 bases. The CDR3 is made up of 15 amino acids. The V gene's germline CDR1 is MGHDK and CDR2 SYGVNS. V lost 5 bases, J lost 1 base, and 5 bases stayed unmatched. The CDR3 coding sequence is TGTGCCAGCAGTCCAGGGACAGGGCTTAACTATGGCTACACCTTC. This encodes CASSPGTGLNYGYTF.

This clone was seen more than once but under ten times. The V gene is TRBV9, the J gene TRBJ2-1; D tentatively fits TRBD1 or TRBD2 (6 bases each). V lost 4 bases, J lost 0 bases, and 14 bases lay in between. Germline V CDR1 and CDR2: SGDLS, YYNGEE. The CDR3 contains 16 residues. The CDR3 DNA sequence: TGTGCCAGCAGCAAAGGGGGGTCTAGCTCCTACAATGAGCAGTTCTTC. It translates to CASSKGGSSSYNEQFF.

V is TRBV11-2 and J is TRBJ2-7, with TRBD1 matching over 12 bases. CDR3 size: 16 residues. Unmatched junction bases numbered 6, after V lost 5 bases and J lost 1 base. Germline V gene data show CDR1 as SGHAT and CDR2 as FQNNGV. The CDR3 nucleotides read TGTGCCAGCAGCGACCCGGGACAGGGGGCATCCTACGAGCAGTACTTC. Its translation: CASSDPGQGASYEQYF. The entire variable domain, with the rest obtained from reference TRBV11-2 and TRBJ2-7, is as follows: EAGVAQSPRYKIIEKRQSVAFWCNPISGHATLYWYQQILGQGPKLLIQFQNNGVVDDSQLPKDRFSAERLKGVDSTLKIQPAKLEDSAVYLCASSDPGQGASYEQYFGPGTRLTVT.

The CDR3, as DNA: TGTGCCAGTTTTAACTATGGCTACACCTTC. This translates into CASFNYGYTF. The rearrangement uses TRBV19 and TRBJ1-2; D uncertain. The CDR3 is made up of 10 amino acids. The germline V and J ends were trimmed by 8 bases and 1 base, with 2 bases remaining between them. CDR1 LNHDA and CDR2 SQIVND come from the germline V gene (reference sequence).

V gene TRBV7-7 combines with J gene TRBJ2-7; tentatively, D is TRBD1 or TRBD2 (5 bases each). Trimming left V 5 bases short and J 6 bases short, with 14 bases between. The CDR3 contains 13 residues. Germline V gives CDR1 SSHAT, CDR2 FNYEAQ (reference sequence). The CDR3 region has the DNA TGTGCCAGCAGCCGGGACCTCAACTCCGAGCAGTACTTC. Its protein is CASSRDLNSEQYF.